The rows below give T cell receptor beta chains drawn from one sample of a study of cytomegalovirus exposure and HLA in healthy donors. Measured with immunoSEQ multiplex PCR; TCRdb has only the in-frame clones, and not every one. The sample table sets out 45,000 to 60,000 clones. Material for sequencing was PBMCs. The source of these receptors is a woman in her forties in good health and CMV-seronegative. Each CDR3 is given with its conserved first and last residue. D genes are given only for firm matches.

j_gene | d_gene | v_gene | CDR3nt | CDR3aa
TRBJ2-3 | TRBD2 | TRBV6-1 | TGTGCCAGCAGTGGGACTAGCGGGATGGTAACAGATACGCAGTATTTT | CASSGTSGMVTDTQYF
TRBJ1-4 | . | TRBV7-9 | TGTGCCAGCAGCTTAACAAATGAAAAACTGTTTTTT | CASSLTNEKLFF
TRBJ1-2 | . | TRBV29-1 | TGCAGCGTTGCCCCCCAGGGAGGTGATGGCTACACCTTC | CSVAPQGGDGYTF
TRBJ1-2 | . | TRBV9 | TGTGCCAGCAGCCCCGCTTCCGGGATCGACTATGGCTACACCTTC | CASSPASGIDYGYTF
TRBJ1-3 | . | TRBV10-3 | TGTGCCATCAGTGAGTCGAGGGAAGGTAATGGAAACACCATATATTTT | CAISESREGNGNTIYF
TRBJ1-5 | . | TRBV2 | TGTGCCAGCAGTGAAGACGGGAGGGTCCAGCCCCAGCATTTT | CASSEDGRVQPQHF
TRBJ1-1 | TRBD1 | TRBV7-9 | TGTGCCAGCAGCTTATCGACAGGGGTGGATGAAGCTTTCTTT | CASSLSTGVDEAFF
TRBJ2-7 | . | TRBV29-1 | TGCAGCGTTGAAGATAGGGGGTTCCACTCCTACGAGCAGTACTTC | CSVEDRGFHSYEQYF
TRBJ2-5 | . | TRBV5-6 | TGTGCCAGCAGCTTTTCTGGGGTAGCGGAGACCCAGTACTTC | CASSFSGVAETQYF
TRBJ2-1 | . | TRBV30 | TGTGCCTGGTCGACCGGGTCTATCGATGAGCAGTTCTTC | CAWSTGSIDEQFF
TRBJ1-5 | TRBD1 | TRBV9 | TGTGCCAGCAGCCGGGGACAGGGGGCAGGCAATCAGCCCCAGCATTTT | CASSRGQGAGNQPQHF
TRBJ1-5 | . | TRBV18 | TGTGCCAGCTCACCAGGAGATTCCCGTGAGCCCCAGCATTTT | CASSPGDSREPQHF
TRBJ1-5 | TRBD1 | TRBV19 | TGTGCCAGTAGTACGACAGGGGGTTTACAGCCCCAGCATTTT | CASSTTGGLQPQHF
TRBJ1-2 | . | TRBV5-1 | TGCGCCAGCAGCTCCGCAGGCTCTAACTATGGCTACACCTTC | CASSSAGSNYGYTF
TRBJ2-5 | . | TRBV5-1 | TGCGCCAGCAGCGTGGCCCGGGCGGAGGGGGCCCAAGAGACCCAGTACTTC | CASSVARAEGAQETQYF
TRBJ1-4 | TRBD1 | TRBV5-4 | TGTGCCAGCAGCTCCCAGGGGGGACCCGGTGGCGCAACTAATGAAAAACTGTTTTTT | CASSSQGGPGGATNEKLFF
TRBJ2-2 | . | TRBV7-2 | TGTGCCAGCAGCCCCTTGGACTTCGGGATTCACACCGGGGAGCTGTTTTTT | CASSPLDFGIHTGELFF
TRBJ1-2 | TRBD1 | TRBV5-6 | TGTGCCAGCAGCTCGGGGACAGGTGATGTCTTC | CASSSGTGDVF
TRBJ1-2 | . | TRBV28 | TGTGCCAGCAGTTTAGGGGAGATTCAATTCTACACCTTC | CASSLGEIQFYTF
TRBJ2-1 | . | TRBV18 | TGTGCCAGCTCACTTGGAGACAGTTACGATGAGCAGTTCTTC | CASSLGDSYDEQFF
TRBJ1-2 | . | TRBV6-6 | TGTGCCAGCAGCGAACCGGGCAGGGAGGACTATGGCTACACCTTC | CASSEPGREDYGYTF
TRBJ1-6 | TRBD1 | TRBV18 | TGTGCCAGCTCACTAGGACAGGGAGGTAATAATTCACCCCTCCACTTT | CASSLGQGGNNSPLHF
TRBJ1-6 | . | TRBV6-1 | TGTGCCGCCCAGGGGAGAGATTCCGGTCTCTCCCTCCACTTT | CAAQGRDSGLSLHF
TRBJ2-3 | . | TRBV5-1 | TGCGCCAGCAGCCGGAGGGAGGGCACAGATACGCAGTATTTT | CASSRREGTDTQYF
TRBJ2-6 | . | TRBV7-2 | TGTGCCAGCAGCTTCACCGGAGCCCCCGCCAACGTCCTGACTTTC | CASSFTGAPANVLTF
TRBJ2-1 | . | TRBV29-1 | TGCAGCACCCTAATCAATAGGGGCAATGAGCAGTTCTTC | CSTLINRGNEQFF
TRBJ2-3 | . | TRBV28 | TGTGCCAGCAGCTCGCCCTCGGGTTGGGGCACAGATACGCAGTATTTT | CASSSPSGWGTDTQYF
TRBJ1-2 | TRBD1 | TRBV2 | TGTGCCAGCAGTCCCGCCCTTTGGACAGGGCGCTCCAATGGCTACACCTTC | CASSPALWTGRSNGYTF
TRBJ1-2 | TRBD1 | TRBV7-6 | TGTGCCAGCAGGAACCCGGGACAGGGTCGTGGCTACACCTTC | CASRNPGQGRGYTF
TRBJ1-4 | . | TRBV11-2 | TGTGCCAGCAGCCCATCGCTAGGGAGTGAGGAAAAACTGTTTTTT | CASSPSLGSEEKLFF
TRBJ1-1 | TRBD1 | TRBV14 | TGTGCCAGCAGCCAACTATGGGGGGGACAGGTCACTGAAGCTTTCTTT | CASSQLWGGQVTEAFF
TRBJ2-6 | . | TRBV5-1 | TGCGCCAGCAGCTACGGACTCCGGGCCCTCCCCTCTGGGGCCAACGTCCTGACTTTC | CASSYGLRALPSGANVLTF
TRBJ2-6 | . | TRBV7-3 | TGTGCCAGCAGCCCCGGACTTATTTCTGGGGCCAACGTCCTGACTTTC | CASSPGLISGANVLTF
TRBJ2-7 | . | TRBV5-1 | TGCGCCAGCAGCCTCCGGGACACCGGGGTTGGAGGTTACGAGCAGTACTTC | CASSLRDTGVGGYEQYF
TRBJ1-6 | . | TRBV27 | TGTGCCAGCAGTTCCCTGACAGTCGGTTCACCCCTCCACTTT | CASSSLTVGSPLHF
TRBJ2-5 | TRBD2 | TRBV13 | TGTGCCAGCAGTTACCGGGGGGGCCGGGGAGAGACCCAGTACTTC | CASSYRGGRGETQYF
TRBJ2-7 | . | TRBV6-5 | TGTGCCAGCAGTTACGACAGAACCTACGAGCAGTACTTC | CASSYDRTYEQYF
TRBJ1-6 | . | TRBV18 | TGTGCCAGCTCACCCCAGTCAGGACAAACGAATAATTCACCCCTCCACTTT | CASSPQSGQTNNSPLHF
TRBJ1-1 | TRBD1 | TRBV6-1 | TGTGCCAGCAGTGACCCTAGGGGGCGCGTGAACACTGAAGCTTTCTTT | CASSDPRGRVNTEAFF